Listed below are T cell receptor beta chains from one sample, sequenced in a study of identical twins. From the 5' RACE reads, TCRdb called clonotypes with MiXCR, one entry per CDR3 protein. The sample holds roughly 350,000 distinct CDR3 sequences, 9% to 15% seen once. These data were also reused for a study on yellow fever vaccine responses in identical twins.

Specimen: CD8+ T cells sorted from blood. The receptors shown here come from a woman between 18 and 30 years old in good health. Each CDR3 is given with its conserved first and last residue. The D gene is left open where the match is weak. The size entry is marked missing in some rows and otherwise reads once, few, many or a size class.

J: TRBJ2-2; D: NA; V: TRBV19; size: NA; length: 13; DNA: TGTGCCAGTACCCTACAGGGAAGCGGGGAGCTGTTTTTT; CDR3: CASTLQGSGELFF
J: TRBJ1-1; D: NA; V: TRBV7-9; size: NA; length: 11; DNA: TGTGCCAGCAGCCATGAGGTAGAGGCTTTCTTT; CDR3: CASSHEVEAFF
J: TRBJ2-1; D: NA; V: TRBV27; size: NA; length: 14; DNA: TGTGCCAGCTCCTCCAGCAGGGGATACAATGAGCAGTTCTTC; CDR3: CASSSSRGYNEQFF
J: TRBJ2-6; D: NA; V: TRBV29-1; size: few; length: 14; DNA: TGCAGCGTTGAAGATCGCAGGACGGCCAACGTCCTGACTTTC; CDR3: CSVEDRRTANVLTF
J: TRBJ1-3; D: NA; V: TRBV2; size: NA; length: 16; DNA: TGTGCCAGCAGTGAATGGGTTGACCAAGGTGGAAACACCATATATTTT; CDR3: CASSEWVDQGGNTIYF
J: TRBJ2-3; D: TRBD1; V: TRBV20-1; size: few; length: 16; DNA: TGCAGTGCTAGAGCTTCGGACAGGACCTCCACAGATACGCAGTATTTT; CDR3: CSARASDRTSTDTQYF
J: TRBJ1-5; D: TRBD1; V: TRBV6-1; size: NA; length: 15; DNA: TGTGCCAGCAGTCCGGGACAGGGGTCGTTTCAGCCCCAGCATTTT; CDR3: CASSPGQGSFQPQHF
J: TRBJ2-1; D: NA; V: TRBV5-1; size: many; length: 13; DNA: TGCGCCAGCAGTTGGGACTCGGCGGAGGAGCAGTTCTTC; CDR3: CASSWDSAEEQFF
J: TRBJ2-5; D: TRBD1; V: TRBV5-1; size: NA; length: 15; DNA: TGCGCCAGCAGCATCAGCAGGGGGCCCCAAGAGACCCAGTACTTC; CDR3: CASSISRGPQETQYF
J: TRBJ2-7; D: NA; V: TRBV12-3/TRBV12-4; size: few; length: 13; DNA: TGTGCCAGCAGTTTGGCCAGAACGGTCGAGCAGTACTTC; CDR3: CASSLARTVEQYF
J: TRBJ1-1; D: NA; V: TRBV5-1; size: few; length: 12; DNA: TGCGCCAGGCAGGAGCTGAACACTGAAGCTTTCTTT; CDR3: CARQELNTEAFF
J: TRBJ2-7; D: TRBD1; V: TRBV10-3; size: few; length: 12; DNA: TGTGCCTTCGGGACAGGGGGCTACGAGCAGTACTTC; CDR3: CAFGTGGYEQYF
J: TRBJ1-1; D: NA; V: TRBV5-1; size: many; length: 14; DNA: TGCGCCAGCAGCGCCGTATTCAGGGGTACTGAAGCTTTCTTT; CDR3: CASSAVFRGTEAFF
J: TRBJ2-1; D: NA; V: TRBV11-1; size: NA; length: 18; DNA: TGTGCCAGCAGCTTAGAATGGTGGGCCCTAGGGGTTTACAATGAGCAGTTCTTC; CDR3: CASSLEWWALGVYNEQFF
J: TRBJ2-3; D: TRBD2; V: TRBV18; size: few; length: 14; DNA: TGTGCCAGCTTGGTGGCGGGAGAAGGAGATACGCAGTATTTT; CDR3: CASLVAGEGDTQYF
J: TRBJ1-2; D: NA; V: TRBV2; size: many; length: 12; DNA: TGTGCCAGCAACGGACGGGGGGATGGCTACACCTTC; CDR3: CASNGRGDGYTF
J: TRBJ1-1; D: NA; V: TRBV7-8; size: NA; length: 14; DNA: TGTGCCAGCAGCTCCCCGGGGGGAGACACTGAAGCTTTCTTT; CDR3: CASSSPGGDTEAFF
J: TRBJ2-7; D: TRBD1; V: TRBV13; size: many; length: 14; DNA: TGTGCCAGCAGCCCGGGACAGGGGATCGACGAGCAGTACTTC; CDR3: CASSPGQGIDEQYF
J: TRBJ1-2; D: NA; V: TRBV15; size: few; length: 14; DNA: TGTGCCACCAGTAAAACCGGGGGGACCTATGGCTACACCTTC; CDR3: CATSKTGGTYGYTF
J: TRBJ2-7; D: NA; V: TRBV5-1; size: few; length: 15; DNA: TGCGCCAGCAGCTTGGAGGGGGGCGCGACCTACGAGCAGTACTTC; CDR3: CASSLEGGATYEQYF
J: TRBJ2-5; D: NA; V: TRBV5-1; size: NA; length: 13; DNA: TGCGCCACACCCGTAGGGGGCCAAGAGACCCAGTACTTC; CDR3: CATPVGGQETQYF
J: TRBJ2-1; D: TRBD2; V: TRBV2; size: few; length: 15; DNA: TGTGCCAGCAAAGTAGGGACTAGCTCTAACAATGAGCAGTTCTTC; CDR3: CASKVGTSSNNEQFF
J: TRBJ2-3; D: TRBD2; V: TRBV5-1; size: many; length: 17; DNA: TGCGCCAGCAGCTGGGGACTAGCGGGGGGGCCAGAAGATACGCAGTATTTT; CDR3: CASSWGLAGGPEDTQYF
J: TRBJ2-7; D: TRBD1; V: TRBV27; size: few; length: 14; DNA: TGTGCCAGCGCTCACAGGGGAAACTCCTACGAGCAGTACTTC; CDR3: CASAHRGNSYEQYF
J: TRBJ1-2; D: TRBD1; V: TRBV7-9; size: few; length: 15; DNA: TGTGCCAGCAGCTTGGTCGACAGGGGAAGGAATGGCTACACCTTC; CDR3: CASSLVDRGRNGYTF
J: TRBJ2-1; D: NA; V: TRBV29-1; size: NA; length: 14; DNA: TGCAGCGTTGATGGTGGTCGAGCGGACAATGAGCAGTTCTTC; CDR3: CSVDGGRADNEQFF
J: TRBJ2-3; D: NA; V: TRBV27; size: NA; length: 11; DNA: TGTGCCAGCAGTTTAAAGGATACGCAGTATTTT; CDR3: CASSLKDTQYF
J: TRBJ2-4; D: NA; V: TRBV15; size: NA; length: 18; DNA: TGTGCCACCAGCAGAACAACGGACTTCATCCTAGCCAAAAACATTCAGTACTTC; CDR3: CATSRTTDFILAKNIQYF
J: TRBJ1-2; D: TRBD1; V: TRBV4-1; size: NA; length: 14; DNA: TGCGCCAGCAGCCAAGACACAGGGGGCTATGGCTACACCTTC; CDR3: CASSQDTGGYGYTF
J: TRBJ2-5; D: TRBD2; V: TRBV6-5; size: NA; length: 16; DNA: TGTGCCAGCAGTTACGAGCGGGGAGGGCTCCAAGAGACCCAGTACTTC; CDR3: CASSYERGGLQETQYF